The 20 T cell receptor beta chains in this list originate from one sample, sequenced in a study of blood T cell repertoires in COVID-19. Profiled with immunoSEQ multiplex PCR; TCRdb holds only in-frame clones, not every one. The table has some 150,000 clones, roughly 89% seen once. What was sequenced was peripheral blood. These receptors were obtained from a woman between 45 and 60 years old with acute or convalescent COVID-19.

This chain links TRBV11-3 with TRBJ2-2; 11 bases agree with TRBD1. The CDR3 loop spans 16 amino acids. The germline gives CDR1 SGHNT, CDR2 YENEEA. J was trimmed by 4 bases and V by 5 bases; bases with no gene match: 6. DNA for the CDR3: TGTGCCAGCAGCGAAGGACAGGGGGCGGTCACCGGGGAGCTGTTTTTT. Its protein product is CASSEGQGAVTGELFF.

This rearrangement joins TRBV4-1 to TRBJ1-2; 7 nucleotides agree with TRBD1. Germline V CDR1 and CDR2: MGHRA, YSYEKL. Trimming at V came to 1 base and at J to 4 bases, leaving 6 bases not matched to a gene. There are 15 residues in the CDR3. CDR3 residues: CASSQATRGPYGYTF. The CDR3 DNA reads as TGCGCCAGCAGCCAAGCTACAAGGGGGCCCTATGGCTACACCTTC.

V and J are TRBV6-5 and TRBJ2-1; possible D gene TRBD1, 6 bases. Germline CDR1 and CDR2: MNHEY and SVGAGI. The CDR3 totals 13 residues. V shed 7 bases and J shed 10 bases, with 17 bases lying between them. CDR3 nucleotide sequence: TGTGCCAGCACTCGGCTGGGGGCATGGGAGCAGTTCTTC. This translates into CASTRLGAWEQFF.

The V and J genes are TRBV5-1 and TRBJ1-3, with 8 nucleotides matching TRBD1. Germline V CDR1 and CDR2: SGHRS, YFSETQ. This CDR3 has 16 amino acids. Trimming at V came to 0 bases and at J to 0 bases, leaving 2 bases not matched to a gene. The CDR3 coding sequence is TGCGCCAGCAGCTTGGAGACAGGGGACTCTGGAAACACCATATATTTT. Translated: CASSLETGDSGNTIYF.

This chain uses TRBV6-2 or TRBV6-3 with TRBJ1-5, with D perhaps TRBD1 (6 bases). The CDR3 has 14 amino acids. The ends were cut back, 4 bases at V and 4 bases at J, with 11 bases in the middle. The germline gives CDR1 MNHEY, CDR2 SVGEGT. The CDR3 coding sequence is TGTGCCAGCAGTTTGGGCAGGGGTAATCAGCCCCAGCATTTT. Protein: CASSLGRGNQPQHF.

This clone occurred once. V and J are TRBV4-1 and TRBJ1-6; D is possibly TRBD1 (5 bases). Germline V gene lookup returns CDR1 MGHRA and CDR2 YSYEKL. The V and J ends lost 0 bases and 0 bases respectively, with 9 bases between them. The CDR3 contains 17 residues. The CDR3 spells CASSQDRGSSYNSPLHF. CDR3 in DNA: TGCGCCAGCAGCCAAGATAGGGGCAGCTCCTATAATTCACCCCTCCACTTT.

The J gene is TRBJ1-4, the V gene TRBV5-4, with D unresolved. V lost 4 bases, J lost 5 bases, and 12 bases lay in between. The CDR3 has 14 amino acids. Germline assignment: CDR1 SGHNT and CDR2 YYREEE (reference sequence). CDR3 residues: CASSLGTRNEKLFF. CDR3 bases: TGTGCCAGCAGCCTGGGAACAAGAAATGAAAAACTGTTTTTT.

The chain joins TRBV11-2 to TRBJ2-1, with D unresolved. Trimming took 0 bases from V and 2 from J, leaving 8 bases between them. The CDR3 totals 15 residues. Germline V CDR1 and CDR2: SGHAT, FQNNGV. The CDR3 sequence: CASSLELLTYNEQFF. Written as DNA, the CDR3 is TGTGCCAGCAGCTTAGAACTTTTGACCTACAATGAGCAGTTCTTC.

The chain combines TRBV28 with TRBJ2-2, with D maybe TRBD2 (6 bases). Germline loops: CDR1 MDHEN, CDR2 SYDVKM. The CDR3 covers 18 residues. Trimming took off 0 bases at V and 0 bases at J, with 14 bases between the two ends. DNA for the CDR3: TGTGCCAGCAGTTTATGGGGGGAGGACCCCTCGAACACCGGGGAGCTGTTTTTT. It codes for CASSLWGEDPSNTGELFF.

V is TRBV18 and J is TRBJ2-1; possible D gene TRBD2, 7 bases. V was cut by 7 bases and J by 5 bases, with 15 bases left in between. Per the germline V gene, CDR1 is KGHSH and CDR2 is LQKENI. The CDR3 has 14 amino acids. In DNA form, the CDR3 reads TGTGCCAGCTATAACCCGGGGGGCCACAATGAGCAGTTCTTC. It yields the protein CASYNPGGHNEQFF.

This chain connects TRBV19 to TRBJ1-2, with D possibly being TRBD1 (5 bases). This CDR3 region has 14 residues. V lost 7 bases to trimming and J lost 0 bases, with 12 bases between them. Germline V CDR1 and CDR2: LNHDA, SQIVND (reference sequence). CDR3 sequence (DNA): TGTGCCAGTAAAATGCCAGGGACTAACTATGGCTACACCTTC. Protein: CASKMPGTNYGYTF.

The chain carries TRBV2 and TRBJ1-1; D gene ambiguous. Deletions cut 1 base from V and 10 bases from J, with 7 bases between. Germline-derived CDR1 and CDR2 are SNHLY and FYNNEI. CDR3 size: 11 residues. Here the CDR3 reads CASSEVTGAFF. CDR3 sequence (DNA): TGTGCCAGCAGTGAAGTTACGGGAGCTTTCTTT.

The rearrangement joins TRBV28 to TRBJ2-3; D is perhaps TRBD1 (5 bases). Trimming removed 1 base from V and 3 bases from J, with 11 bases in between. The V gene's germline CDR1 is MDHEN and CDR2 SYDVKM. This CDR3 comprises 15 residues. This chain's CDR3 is CASSLYQGGTDTQYF. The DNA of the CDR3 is TGTGCCAGCAGTTTATACCAGGGTGGGACAGATACGCAGTATTTT. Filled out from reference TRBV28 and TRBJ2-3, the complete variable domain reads DVKVTQSSRYLVKRTGEKVFLECVQDMDHENMFWYRQDPGLGLRLIYFSYDVKMKEKGDIPEGYSVSREKKERFSLILESASTNQTSMYLCASSLYQGGTDTQYFGPGTRLTVL.

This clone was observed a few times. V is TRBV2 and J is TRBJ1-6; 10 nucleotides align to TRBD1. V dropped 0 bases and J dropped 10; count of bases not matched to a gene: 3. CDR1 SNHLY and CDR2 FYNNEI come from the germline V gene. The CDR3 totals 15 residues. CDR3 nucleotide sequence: TGTGCCAGCAGTGAAGCGGGGACAGGGGAATCACCCCTCCACTTT. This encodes CASSEAGTGESPLHF.

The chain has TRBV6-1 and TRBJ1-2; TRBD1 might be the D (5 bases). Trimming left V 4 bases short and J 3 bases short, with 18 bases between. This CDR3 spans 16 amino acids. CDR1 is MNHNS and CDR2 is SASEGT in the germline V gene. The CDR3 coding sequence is TGTGCCAGCAGTGGCCCAGGGCTCGGTTCGTACTATGGCTACACCTTC. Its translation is CASSGPGLGSYYGYTF.

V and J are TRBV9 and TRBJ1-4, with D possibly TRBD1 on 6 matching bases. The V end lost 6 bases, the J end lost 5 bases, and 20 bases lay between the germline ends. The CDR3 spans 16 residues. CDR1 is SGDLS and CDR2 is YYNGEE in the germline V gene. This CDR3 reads CASTPTGSYTNEKLFF. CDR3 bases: TGTGCCAGCACGCCCACAGGGTCGTACACGAATGAAAAACTGTTTTTT. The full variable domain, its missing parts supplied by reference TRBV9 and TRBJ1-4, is DSGVTQTPKHLITATGQRVTLRCSPRSGDLSVYWYQQSLDQGLQFLIQYYNGEERAKGNILERFSAQQFPDLHSELNLSSLELGDSALYFCASTPTGSYTNEKLFFGSGTQLSVL.

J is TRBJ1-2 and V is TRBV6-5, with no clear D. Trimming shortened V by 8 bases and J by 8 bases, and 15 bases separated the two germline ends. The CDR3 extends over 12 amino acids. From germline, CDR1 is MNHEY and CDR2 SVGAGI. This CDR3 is CASYSPMSGYTF. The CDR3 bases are TGTGCCAGCTACTCTCCCATGAGCGGCTACACCTTC.

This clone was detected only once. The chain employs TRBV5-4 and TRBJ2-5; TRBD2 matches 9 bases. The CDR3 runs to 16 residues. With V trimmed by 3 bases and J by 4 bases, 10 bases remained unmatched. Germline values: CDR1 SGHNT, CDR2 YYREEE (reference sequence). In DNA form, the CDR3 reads TGTGCCAGCAGCTACGCTAGCGGGATAGGGCGAGAGACCCAGTACTTC. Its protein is CASSYASGIGRETQYF.

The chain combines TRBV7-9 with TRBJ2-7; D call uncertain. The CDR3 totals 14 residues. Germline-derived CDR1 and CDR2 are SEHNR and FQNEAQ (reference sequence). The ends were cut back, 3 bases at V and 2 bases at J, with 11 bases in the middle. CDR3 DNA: TGTGCCAGCAGCTTGTTGAACTCCCCCTACGAGCAGTACTTC. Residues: CASSLLNSPYEQYF.

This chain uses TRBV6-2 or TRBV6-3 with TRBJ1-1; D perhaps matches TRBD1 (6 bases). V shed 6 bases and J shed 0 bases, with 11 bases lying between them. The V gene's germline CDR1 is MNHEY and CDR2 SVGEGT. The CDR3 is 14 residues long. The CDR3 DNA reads TGTGCCAGCAGCGGGACAAACATGAACACTGAAGCTTTCTTT. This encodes CASSGTNMNTEAFF.